One sample yielded the 25 T cell receptor beta chains listed below, sequenced in a study of tumor-infiltrating lymphocytes in primary liver carcinoma. Each 20-30 mg portion of unsorted bulk tissue served as the source for co-extraction of RNA and DNA. Total RNA (roughly 0.45 ug) served as template for TCR beta cDNA synthesis primed by a constant-region primer. Modified slightly, ARM-PCR produced TCR beta libraries over three nested multiplex PCR rounds. A C-beta reverse primer and TRBV1-TRBV30 forward primers served in each of the first two PCR rounds, at around 10 cycles apiece. TCRdb re-called the multiplex PCR reads through MiXCR, storing one row per CDR3 protein. Counted here are some 46,000 distinct CDR3 sequences, 60% to 80% occurring once; the ten biggest clones make up around two fifths. The specimen was tumor-adjacent normal liver tissue. These receptors were collected from a woman under 40 with primary liver carcinoma and hepatitis B virus infection.

The sample holds a few counts of this clonotype. Just one base apart from a much larger clone, this may be a read error. This sequence joins TRBV30 and TRBJ2-4, with 7 bases identical to TRBD1. Looked up from germline, CDR1 is GTSNPN and CDR2 is SVGIG (reference sequence). This CDR3 spans 15 amino acids. The V gene end was trimmed by 3 bases and the J gene end by 2 bases; junction bases not matched to a gene: 7. Here the CDR3 DNA reads TGTGCCTGGAGGGGGACAGTGCTAACCAAAAACATTCAGTACTTC. This encodes CAWRGTVLTKNIQYF. The full variable domain, in which reference TRBV30 and TRBJ2-4 provide the parts outside the CDR3, is SQTIHQWPATLVQPVGSPLSLECTVEGTSNPNLYWYRQAAGRGLQLLFYSVGIGQISSEVPQNLSASRPQDRQFILSSKKLLLSDSGFYLCAWRGTVLTKNIQYFGAGTRLSVL.

This clonotype was recorded only once. Compared with germline, one end of the junction differs, possibly owing to a read error. V and J are TRBV6-5 and TRBJ2-1; the D gene is possibly TRBD2 (5 bases). The V gene's germline CDR1 is MNHEY and CDR2 SVGAGI. The CDR3 is 19 residues long. The CDR3 sequence is CAISYSGDGNSAVYNEQFF. The CDR3 DNA is TGTGCCATCAGTTACTCGGGCGACGGGAATAGCGCAGTATACAATGAGCAGTTCTTC.

This clonotype was seen only a few times. The chain combines TRBV9 with TRBJ2-6, with TRBD1 as a possible D gene (5 bases). Trimming left V 1 base short and J 6 bases short, with 20 bases between. The CDR3 has 18 residues. Germline-derived CDR1 and CDR2 are SGDLS and YYNGEE. The chain's CDR3 is CASSVRSGAHLSANVLTF. The CDR3 DNA follows: TGTGCCAGCAGCGTAAGATCTGGGGCCCACTTATCGGCCAACGTCCTGACTTTC.

J is TRBJ1-5 and V is TRBV29-1; TRBD1 is a possible D gene (5 bases). The germline gives CDR1 SQVTM, CDR2 ANQGSEA. The V end was cut by 4 bases, the J end by 8 bases, with 15 bases between. This CDR3 is 13 amino acids long. CDR3 loop: CSVGEGDKEPQHF. For the CDR3, the DNA is TGCAGCGTTGGGGAAGGGGATAAAGAGCCCCAGCATTTT.

With respect to this clonotype: The CDR3 end shows no conserved phenylalanine or tryptophan, and so a read error is likely. The V gene is TRBV12-3 or TRBV12-4, the J gene TRBJ2-7; no reliable D call. V was pared by 6 bases and J by 9 bases, with 18 bases between. The length of the CDR3 is 13 residues. The CDR3, as DNA: TGTGCCAGCAGCCAATTTGGATACGGCGGGCAGTACTAC. Translating gives CASSQFGYGGQYY.

To note about this clonotype: At one of its ends the junction is not consistent with the germline gene, which may arise from a read error. The chain carries TRBV12-3 or TRBV12-4 and TRBJ2-3; unclear D gene. CDR3 length: 14 residues. The CDR3 sequence is CVSSFGRSTNTQYF. CDR3 nucleotides: TGTGTCAGCAGTTTTGGTCGTAGTACAAATACGCAGTATTTT.

About this clonotype itself: One end of the junction varies from germline; a read error may be responsible. This chain joins TRBV6-1 and TRBJ2-1; D unresolved. Germline V gives CDR1 MNHNS, CDR2 SASEGT. The length of the CDR3 is 14 residues. The CDR3 protein is CVSSEWQFHNEHFF. CDR3 in DNA: TGTGTCAGCAGTGAGTGGCAATTCCACAATGAGCATTTCTTC.

This clonotype was observed a single time. The V and J genes are TRBV4-2 and TRBJ2-7; TRBD2 agrees at 8 bases. Germline values: CDR1 LGHNA, CDR2 YNFKEQ. Unmatched junction bases numbered 11, after V lost 0 bases and J lost 7 bases. CDR3 size: 16 residues. The CDR3: CASSQDRTGGPDEQYF. Written as DNA, the CDR3 is TGTGCCAGCAGCCAAGATCGGACGGGAGGGCCAGATGAGCAGTACTTC.

The rearrangement links TRBV4-3 to TRBJ2-2, with D uncertain. The V and J ends lost 9 bases and 9 bases respectively, with 14 bases between them. This CDR3 contains 12 residues. Germline V gene lookup returns CDR1 LGHNA and CDR2 YSLEER. CDR3 nucleotides: TGCGCCAGAAGACTTGGCATCTGGGAGCTGTTTTTT. This gives the protein CARRLGIWELFF.

The V call is TRBV6-5, the J call TRBJ1-6; D is unresolved. Germline assignment: CDR1 MNHEY and CDR2 SVGAGI. The CDR3 sequence is 16 residues long. For the CDR3, the DNA is TGTGCTAGTATTAAACAGTCTGCCATATATAATTCACCCCTCCACTTT. Translating it yields CASIKQSAIYNSPLHF.

In regard to this clonotype: Likely a read error: the CDR3 ends without its conserved phenylalanine or tryptophan. The J gene is TRBJ2-5, the V gene TRBV12-3 or TRBV12-4; D may be TRBD2 (6 bases). The CDR3 covers 15 residues. DNA for the CDR3: TGCGCCAGCAGCACCAACCCCGGGAGCGAGGAGACCCAGTACTTA. Protein sequence: CASSTNPGSEETQYL.

Turning to this clonotype: The junction differs from germline at one of its ends, possibly a read error. The J gene is TRBJ2-5, the V gene TRBV5-1, with a tentative D call TRBD1 (6 bases). The CDR3 is made up of 15 amino acids. The germline V gene encodes CDR1 SGHRS and CDR2 YFSETQ. Here the CDR3 DNA reads TGCACCAGCAGCCACTACAGGGTTGGGCAAGAGACCCAGTACTTC. Translated, it gives CTSSHYRVGQETQYF.

The V and J genes are TRBV4-3 and TRBJ2-7, with 7 bases that match TRBD2. Trimming at V came to 2 bases and at J to 7 bases, leaving 11 bases not matched to a gene. The V gene's germline CDR1 is LGHNA and CDR2 YSLEER. The CDR3 is made up of 15 amino acids. The CDR3 DNA is TGCGCCAGCAGCCAACGGACTAGTGGGAGCTGGGAGCAGTACTTC. Amino acid sequence: CASSQRTSGSWEQYF.

A note on this clonotype: The junction and the germline gene differ at one end; a read error may be behind it. This chain uses TRBV11-1 with TRBJ2-2; 7 bases fit TRBD2. CDR1 and CDR2 (germline): SGHAT, FQDESV (reference sequence). CDR3 length: 16 amino acids. The CDR3 loop reads CPSIRIMAGVSGELFF. DNA for the CDR3: TGTCCCAGCATCAGGATTATGGCGGGAGTGTCCGGGGAGCTGTTTTTT.

For this clonotype: In this CDR3 the conserved last residue, phenylalanine or tryptophan, is missing, so a read error is likely. V is TRBV4-2 and J is TRBJ2-1; maybe TRBD1 (5 bases). This CDR3 is 15 amino acids long. The germline V and J ends were trimmed by 1 base and 2 bases, with 9 bases remaining between them. Germline assignment: CDR1 LGHNA and CDR2 YNFKEQ. CDR3 in DNA: TGTGCCAGCAGCCAAGGACAAGGGGCCTACAATGAGCAGTTCTCC. It specifies CASSQGQGAYNEQFS.

A remark on this clonotype: This likely comes from a read error, as the CDR3 has no conserved phenylalanine or tryptophan at its end. The DNA is omitted, as the CDR3 cannot be located on it reliably, and the CDR3 follows TCRdb's listing. This chain links TRBV21-1 with TRBJ2-5; TRBD1, the D gene given by the table, was not confirmed from the DNA. TRBV21-1 is a documented pseudogene. The CDR3 is 15 residues long, counting both termini. CDR3 region: CASSILRRGGETQYL.

This clonotype was seen a handful of times. The chain joins TRBV29-1 to TRBJ1-4, with TRBD1 identical over 8 bases. Germline V CDR1 and CDR2: SQVTM, ANQGSEA. The CDR3 extends over 15 amino acids. Trimming at V came to 6 bases and at J to 9 bases, leaving 15 bases not matched to a gene. CDR3 sequence reads: CSVWTGRSTTKKLFF. The CDR3 region has the DNA TGCAGCGTGTGGACAGGGCGGTCGACTACTAAAAAACTGTTTTTT.

As concerns this clonotype: A much larger clone differs from this one at a single base, so this may be a read error. CDR3 sequence reads: CASSDIAGERYNEQFF. In nucleotides, the CDR3 is TGTGCCAGCAGTGACATAGCGGGAGAGAGGTACAATGAGCAGTTCTTC. The chain joins TRBV28 to TRBJ2-1; 9 bases agree with TRBD2. Trimming took 5 bases from V and 4 from J; bases not matched to a gene: 9. The CDR3 is 16 residues long. Germline CDR1 reads MDHEN; CDR2 reads SYDVKM.

The chain employs TRBV9 and TRBJ2-7; tentative D call: TRBD2 (7 bases). This CDR3 is built from 16 residues. Germline CDR1 SGDLS, CDR2 YYNGEE. V lost 0 bases and J lost 2, with 15 bases in between. As DNA, the CDR3 is TGTGCCAGCAGCGTAGGGGAGGGGGGTTTCGCCTACGAGCAGTACTTC. The encoded protein is CASSVGEGGFAYEQYF.

The sample holds a few counts of this clonotype. This may stem from a read error, because a much larger clone lies one nucleotide away. This chain links TRBV10-2 with TRBJ2-5; perhaps D is TRBD1 or TRBD2 (5 bases each). The length of the CDR3 is 15 residues. Germline V gene lookup returns CDR1 WSHSY and CDR2 SAAADI. The CDR3 nucleotides are TGCGCCAGCAGTGATGGGGGTGGGACCCAAGAGGCCCAGTACTTC. This translates into CASSDGGGTQEAQYF.

On this clonotype: A junction boundary mismatches the germline segment, possibly from a read error. This chain links TRBV6-6 with TRBJ1-1, with D perhaps matching TRBD1 (6 bases). Germline CDR1 reads MNHNY; CDR2 reads SVGAGI (reference sequence). CDR3 length equals 13 residues. CDR3 protein: CASSYRENIEAFF. The CDR3 DNA reads as TGTGCCAGCAGCTACAGGGAGAACATTGAAGCTTTCTTT.

Remarks on this clonotype: The conserved final phenylalanine or tryptophan is absent from the CDR3, which likely points to a read error. DNA for the CDR3: TGTGCCAGCAGCCGAACCGGGGGCGGGGACTGTGCTTCCTACGAGCAGTACTTA. This gives the protein CASSRTGGGDCASYEQYL. The chain is built from TRBV7-8 and TRBJ2-7, with D perhaps matching TRBD1 or TRBD2 (6 bases each). Germline V CDR1 and CDR2: SGHVS, FQNEAQ. This CDR3 spans 18 amino acids. The ends were cut back, 5 bases at V and 1 base at J, with 24 bases in the middle.

Concerning this clonotype itself: An end of the junction does not agree with germline; a read error may underlie this. The rearrangement uses TRBV6-1 and TRBJ2-7, with no clear D. Germline loops: CDR1 MNHNS, CDR2 SASEGT. The CDR3 consists of 15 residues. CDR3: CVSSDRDGDSYEQYF. CDR3 sequence (DNA): TGTGTCAGCAGTGACCGTGACGGCGACTCCTACGAGCAGTACTTC.

On this clonotype: A junction boundary mismatches the germline segment, possibly from a read error. This chain links TRBV12-3 or TRBV12-4 with TRBJ1-5; unclear D gene. The CDR3 covers 13 residues. The CDR3 DNA sequence: TGTGCCAGCAGTTTGGCCGGCCATAAGCCCCTGCATTTT. Translated, it gives CASSLAGHKPLHF.

Notes on this clonotype: One end of the junction varies from germline; a read error may be responsible. The chain couples TRBV12-3 or TRBV12-4 to TRBJ1-1; unclear D gene. CDR3 length: 15 residues. The CDR3 sequence is CTGGFGTRANIEAFF. The CDR3 coding sequence is TGTACCGGTGGTTTTGGTACAAGAGCAAACATTGAAGCTTTCTTT.